Below, 32 T cell receptor beta chains from the same sample are listed, as sequenced in a study of preoperative IRX-2 immunotherapy in early breast cancer. Treatment defined: preoperative locoregional IRX-2 cytokine immunotherapy. Method: immunoSEQ multiplex PCR; TCRdb's copy keeps in-frame clones and lacks some. Here the sample spans 60,000 or so clones, around 94% being singletons. The sample here was taken from a patient treated with IRX-2 immunotherapy. The origin of the receptors is a human donor with breast cancer.

J is TRBJ1-1 and V is TRBV7-8; D is unclear. Trimming took off 5 bases at V and 4 bases at J, with 17 bases between the two ends. CDR3 length: 15 amino acids. Germline V gene sequence: CDR1 SGHVS, CDR2 FQNEAQ. The chain's CDR3 is CASSRRKGLGTEAFF. The CDR3 DNA follows: TGTGCCAGCAGCAGAAGAAAGGGCTTGGGCACTGAAGCTTTCTTT.

The chain links TRBV2 to TRBJ2-7; TRBD1 aligns across 8 bases. In germline, CDR1 is SNHLY, CDR2 FYNNEI. V gave up 3 bases and J gave up 1 base; unmatched junction bases: 2. The CDR3 length is 14 residues. The CDR3 DNA reads as TGTGCCAGCAGTGAGGACAGGGTATCCTACGAGCAGTACTTC. It specifies CASSEDRVSYEQYF.

This chain uses TRBV28 with TRBJ2-5; 8 bases fit TRBD2. CDR1 MDHEN and CDR2 SYDVKM come from the germline V gene. Trimming removed 9 bases from V and 4 bases from J; junction bases left unmatched: 16. The CDR3 has 16 residues. The CDR3 region is CASGGAEAGVVETQYF. For the CDR3, the DNA is TGTGCCAGTGGGGGGGCCGAAGCGGGAGTGGTAGAGACCCAGTACTTC. The whole variable domain, filled in from reference TRBV28 and TRBJ2-5, reads DVKVTQSSRYLVKRTGEKVFLECVQDMDHENMFWYRQDPGLGLRLIYFSYDVKMKEKGDIPEGYSVSREKKERFSLILESASTNQTSMYLCASGGAEAGVVETQYFGPGTRLLVL.

The gene calls are TRBV27 and TRBJ1-2; no definite D call. This CDR3 is 14 amino acids long. Germline CDR1 reads MNHEY; CDR2 reads SMNVEV (reference sequence). Trimming pared 5 bases from V and 0 bases from J, leaving 10 bases between. CDR3: CASSRHNANYGYTF. The CDR3 nucleotides read TGTGCCAGCAGTCGGCACAACGCTAACTATGGCTACACCTTC.

V is TRBV7-9 and J is TRBJ1-6; D ambiguous. The CDR3 extends over 13 amino acids. Germline V gene lookup returns CDR1 SEHNR and CDR2 FQNEAQ (reference sequence). V was pared by 3 bases and J by 7 bases, with 7 bases between. This CDR3 reads CASSFMLNSPLHF. Here the CDR3 DNA reads TGTGCCAGCAGCTTTATGTTGAATTCACCCCTCCACTTT.

The rearrangement uses TRBV6-5 and TRBJ2-7, with D perhaps matching TRBD2 (7 bases). V was shortened by 2 bases and J by 2 bases, with 16 bases between the two germline ends. The CDR3 runs to 16 residues. Germline CDR1 and CDR2: MNHEY and SVGAGI. The CDR3 sequence is CASSYPLGGATYEQYF. Written as DNA, the CDR3 is TGTGCCAGCAGTTACCCCCTGGGGGGGGCGACCTACGAGCAGTACTTC.

The chain is built from TRBV28 and TRBJ2-3; possible D gene TRBD2, 6 bases. V shed 5 bases and J shed 3 bases, with 9 bases lying between them. The CDR3 is 13 residues long. The germline V gene encodes CDR1 MDHEN and CDR2 SYDVKM. CDR3 protein: CASSRRETDTQYF. The CDR3, as DNA: TGTGCCAGCAGTAGGCGGGAAACAGATACGCAGTATTTT.

The chain carries TRBV7-2 and TRBJ1-4; D may be TRBD1 (6 bases). The CDR3 is 15 amino acids. Per the germline V gene, CDR1 is SGHTA and CDR2 is FQGNSA. The V end was cut by 1 base, the J end by 5 bases, with 11 bases between. This chain's CDR3 is CASSLVAGVNEKLFF. CDR3 coding DNA: TGTGCCAGCAGCTTAGTCGCAGGGGTGAATGAAAAACTGTTTTTT.

The CDR3 spells CASSRLADSTDTQYF. CDR3 nucleotides: TGTGCCAGCAGCAGACTAGCGGACAGCACAGATACGCAGTATTTT. This rearrangement joins TRBV5-5 to TRBJ2-3; 9 positions match TRBD2. The V gene's germline CDR1 is SGHKS and CDR2 YYEKEE (reference sequence). This CDR3 comprises 15 residues. Germline trimming cut 4 bases from V and 0 bases from J; bases unmatched to any gene: 3.

This chain links TRBV11-2 with TRBJ2-5, with TRBD1 matching 8 bases. The CDR3 extends over 16 amino acids. Germline CDR1 is SGHAT and CDR2 is FQNNGV. V trimming: 5 bases; J trimming: 5 bases; junction bases outside the gene matches: 13. CDR3 sequence (DNA): TGTGCCAGCAGCCTCAATCCCGGGACAGGTGGGGAGACCCAGTACTTC. It codes for CASSLNPGTGGETQYF. The whole variable domain, remainder taken from reference TRBV11-2 and TRBJ2-5, is EAGVAQSPRYKIIEKRQSVAFWCNPISGHATLYWYQQILGQGPKLLIQFQNNGVVDDSQLPKDRFSAERLKGVDSTLKIQPAKLEDSAVYLCASSLNPGTGGETQYFGPGTRLLVL.

This sequence joins TRBV7-2 and TRBJ2-7; 8 nucleotides agree with TRBD1. V lost 5 bases to trimming and J lost 3 bases; unmatched junction nucleotides: 6. The CDR3 covers 14 residues. Germline loops: CDR1 SGHTA, CDR2 FQGNSA. The CDR3 protein is CASSGQGGNYEQYF. CDR3 coding DNA: TGTGCCAGCAGCGGACAGGGAGGTAACTACGAGCAGTACTTC.

This chain joins TRBV19 and TRBJ2-2; TRBD1 matches at 8 bases. The CDR3 sequence is 14 residues long. Germline V gene sequence: CDR1 LNHDA, CDR2 SQIVND (reference sequence). Losses at the gene ends were 3 bases for V and 3 bases for J; bases not matched to a gene: 0. CDR3 loop: CASSMTGDTGELFF. The CDR3 DNA reads TGTGCCAGTAGTATGACAGGGGACACCGGGGAGCTGTTTTTT.

This chain's CDR3 is CASSSRETQYF. CDR3 DNA sequence: TGTGCCAGCAGTTCCAGGGAGACCCAGTACTTC. V and J are TRBV6-6 and TRBJ2-5; D is unresolved. V was cut by 4 bases and J by 5 bases, with 5 bases left in between. CDR3 length equals 11 residues. Germline V lookup: CDR1 MNHNY, CDR2 SVGAGI (reference sequence).

Only one count was recorded for this clone. The rearrangement joins TRBV7-9 to TRBJ1-2, with unresolved D. V lost 5 bases to trimming and J lost 0 bases, with 7 bases between them. This CDR3 has 13 amino acids. Germline V lookup: CDR1 SEHNR, CDR2 FQNEAQ (reference sequence). CDR3 bases: TGTGCCAGCAGCCTAGATCCTAACTATGGCTACACCTTC. This translates into CASSLDPNYGYTF.

The CDR3 reads CASSYPGGEQFF. Here the CDR3 DNA reads TGTGCCAGCAGTTACCCGGGGGGTGAGCAGTTCTTC. V and J are TRBV6-5 and TRBJ2-1; 7 bases fit TRBD2. This CDR3 has 12 amino acids. Germline V gene data show CDR1 as MNHEY and CDR2 as SVGAGI. With V trimmed by 2 bases and J by 9 bases, 1 base remained unmatched.

The V and J genes are TRBV4-1 and TRBJ2-1; 8 positions agree with TRBD2. V shed 6 bases and J 3 bases; nucleotides not matched to a gene: 10. There are 16 residues in the CDR3. Germline CDR1 MGHRA, CDR2 YSYEKL. This chain's CDR3 is CASSQIGTRSYNEQFF. CDR3 nucleotide sequence: TGCGCCAGCAGTCAAATCGGGACTAGAAGCTACAATGAGCAGTTCTTC.

This clone was recorded only once. The chain carries TRBV28 and TRBJ1-2; tentative D call: TRBD1 (6 bases). The CDR3 contains 15 residues. The germline CDR1 and CDR2 sequences are MDHEN and SYDVKM. V was pared by 7 bases and J by 7 bases, with 22 bases between. In DNA form, the CDR3 reads TGTGCCAGCATGGGACGAGGGGGGAGGCTTTCTGGCTACACCTTC. Translating it yields CASMGRGGRLSGYTF.

The chain couples TRBV25-1 to TRBJ2-3, with TRBD2 matching over 11 bases. The V gene's germline CDR1 is MGHDK and CDR2 SYGVNS. The ends lost 3 bases at V and 5 bases at J; junction bases unmatched: 1. The CDR3 runs 14 residues. CDR3 sequence (DNA): TGTGCCAGCAGTGATACTAGCGGGGGAGATACGCAGTATTTT. Translation gives CASSDTSGGDTQYF.

This rearrangement joins TRBV5-1 to TRBJ1-3, with D unclear. From germline, CDR1 is SGHRS and CDR2 YFSETQ. The CDR3 spans 16 residues. Between the trimmed V and J ends, which lost 0 bases and 0 bases, there was a span of 10 bases. CDR3 nucleotide sequence: TGCGCCAGCAGCTTGGGACCGACCTTCTCTGGAAACACCATATATTTT. It encodes CASSLGPTFSGNTIYF.

The J gene is TRBJ2-2, the V gene TRBV9; 8 nucleotides agree with TRBD2. Trimming removed 3 bases from V and 7 bases from J; junction bases left unmatched: 11. The V gene's germline CDR1 is SGDLS and CDR2 YYNGEE. This CDR3 has 16 amino acids. The CDR3 DNA reads as TGTGCCAGCAGCGCGCGGTATACCGGGACTAGCGGGGAGCTGTTTTTT. Its protein is CASSARYTGTSGELFF.

The genes are TRBV28 and TRBJ2-1; the D gene is possibly TRBD2 (5 bases). The length of the CDR3 is 14 residues. V lost 10 bases to trimming and J lost 12 bases, with 25 bases between them. The germline gives CDR1 MDHEN, CDR2 SYDVKM. The CDR3 loop is CATRTGEGTMRQFF. DNA of the CDR3: TGTGCCACCCGGACGGGTGAGGGTACAATGAGGCAGTTCTTC.

The chain recombines TRBV7-2 with TRBJ2-7, with 7 nucleotides matching TRBD2. Germline V lookup: CDR1 SGHTA, CDR2 FQGNSA. This CDR3 has 16 amino acids. The ends lost 7 bases at V and 1 base at J; junction bases unmatched: 13. The CDR3 DNA reads TGTGCCAGCACCACTCCCCTGTGGGAGGGATCCTACGAGCAGTACTTC. Translated: CASTTPLWEGSYEQYF.

This clone occurred once. The chain has TRBV6-1 and TRBJ1-4, with no clear D. The length of the CDR3 is 13 residues. CDR1 and CDR2 (germline): MNHNS, SASEGT. Deletions cut 4 bases from V and 5 bases from J, with 8 bases between. DNA of the CDR3: TGTGCCAGCAGTGGGCAGAGAAATGAAAAACTGTTTTTT. Protein: CASSGQRNEKLFF.

The rearrangement links TRBV5-4 to TRBJ2-1; 10 nucleotides align to TRBD1. Germline values: CDR1 SGHNT, CDR2 YYREEE (reference sequence). V lost 10 bases to trimming and J lost 6 bases; unmatched junction nucleotides: 7. The CDR3 spans 13 residues. In nucleotides, the CDR3 is TGTGCCCTCCGGGACAGGGGACGCAATGAGCAGTTCTTC. This sequence encodes CALRDRGRNEQFF.

The chain recombines TRBV5-1 with TRBJ2-3, with TRBD1 matching over 12 bases. The trim removed 7 bases at V and 4 bases at J, leaving 4 bases unmatched. Per the germline V gene, CDR1 is SGHRS and CDR2 is YFSETQ. The CDR3 spans 14 residues. In DNA form, the CDR3 reads TGCGCCAGCGAAGGGACAGGGGGCGCAGATACGCAGTATTTT. Its protein is CASEGTGGADTQYF.

The chain couples TRBV6-4 to TRBJ1-2; D may be TRBD1 (5 bases). Germline lookup yields CDR1 MRHNA and CDR2 SNTAGT. Trimming left V 10 bases short and J 8 bases short, with 11 bases between. CDR3 length: 10 amino acids. CDR3 amino acids: CATGPGGYTF. The CDR3 DNA follows: TGTGCCACAGGGCCGGGGGGCTACACCTTC.

The V and J genes are TRBV7-6 and TRBJ2-5, with TRBD2 identical over 8 bases. Germline V gene data show CDR1 as SGHVS and CDR2 as FNYEAQ. The V gene end was trimmed by 5 bases and the J gene end by 3 bases; junction bases not matched to a gene: 8. CDR3 length: 15 amino acids. CDR3 sequence reads: CASSIGLAWEETQYF. CDR3 nucleotide sequence: TGTGCCAGCAGCATCGGACTAGCATGGGAAGAGACCCAGTACTTC. Using reference TRBV7-6 and TRBJ2-5 for the parts outside the CDR3, the full variable domain is GAGVSQSPRYKVTKRGQDVALRCDPISGHVSLYWYRQALGQGPEFLTYFNYEAQQDKSGLPNDRFSAERPEGSISTLTIQRTEQRDSAMYRCASSIGLAWEETQYFGPGTRLLVL.

V and J are TRBV5-1 and TRBJ2-1; D possibly corresponds to TRBD1 (6 bases). CDR3 length equals 16 residues. Germline CDR1 is SGHRS and CDR2 is YFSETQ. V gave up 3 bases and J gave up 3 bases, with 16 bases separating them. CDR3 DNA: TGCGCCAGCAGCTCGGGTACCGGGACACACTACAATGAGCAGTTCTTC. Its protein product is CASSSGTGTHYNEQFF. Full variable domain (missing parts from reference TRBV5-1 and TRBJ2-1): KAGVTQTPRYLIKTRGQQVTLSCSPISGHRSVSWYQQTPGQGLQFLFEYFSETQRNKGNFPGRFSGRQFSNSRSEMNVSTLELGDSALYLCASSSGTGTHYNEQFFGPGTRLTVL.

The CDR3 DNA is TGTGCCAGCATACTCCGGGACACGGTCACTGAAGCTTTCTTT. Residues: CASILRDTVTEAFF. This rearrangement joins TRBV2 to TRBJ1-1; D is perhaps TRBD1 (6 bases). Trimming removed 7 bases from V and 4 bases from J, with 16 bases in between. This CDR3 has 14 amino acids. The germline V gene has CDR1 SNHLY and CDR2 FYNNEI.

The gene calls are TRBV28 and TRBJ2-7; D remains unclear. CDR3 length: 14 amino acids. Per germline, CDR1 MDHEN and CDR2 SYDVKM. The V and J ends lost 4 bases and 1 base respectively, with 11 bases between them. CDR3 DNA: TGTGCCAGCAGTTCCCGTTCCGGATCCTACGAGCAGTACTTC. Translation gives CASSSRSGSYEQYF.

The chain joins TRBV19 to TRBJ2-3; TRBD2 matches at 7 bases. Germline V gives CDR1 LNHDA, CDR2 SQIVND (reference sequence). J was trimmed by 2 bases and V by 4 bases; bases with no gene match: 9. The CDR3 contains 16 residues. Here the CDR3 DNA reads TGTGCCAGTAGTAGGGCCAGGAGCGGGGCCACAGATACGCAGTATTTT. Its translation: CASSRARSGATDTQYF.

The genes are TRBV7-9 and TRBJ1-1; D unresolved. The V end lost 1 base, the J end lost 0 bases, and 6 bases lay between the germline ends. The germline CDR1 and CDR2 sequences are SEHNR and FQNEAQ (reference sequence). The CDR3 spans 14 residues. CDR3 sequence reads: CASSLGSMNTEAFF. The DNA of the CDR3 is TGTGCCAGCAGCTTAGGCAGCATGAACACTGAAGCTTTCTTT. Looking up the rest from reference TRBV7-9 and TRBJ1-1 gives the full variable domain: DTGVSQNPRHKITKRGQNVTFRCDPISEHNRLYWYRQTLGQGPEFLTYFQNEAQLEKSRLLSDRFSAERPKGSFSTLEIQRTEQGDSAMYLCASSLGSMNTEAFFGQGTRLTVV.